These 10 T cell receptor beta chains were sequenced from one sample in a study of shared clonotypes between healthy human individuals (dated by TCRdb to the early 2020s). To prepare the library, the immunoSEQ multiplex PCR assay was applied. In its TCRdb copy, this immuneACCESS table keeps in-frame sequences only and misses some clones. Where compared with another copy, unresolved V genes explain less than half of these, and the others have no known cause. This sample gives fewer than 550,000 clones in total; 75% to 80% of them show up just once. Approximately 12% of the sample is taken by the ten largest. Sequenced input: PBMCs. The receptor set was obtained from a woman between 35 and 50 years old in good health. Some clones in this sample may be carry-over from other donors' samples.

This clone was detected only a few times. This chain connects TRBV18 to TRBJ2-1; 7 bases agree with TRBD2. The germline CDR1 and CDR2 sequences are KGHSH and LQKENI. This CDR3 comprises 14 residues. V was clipped by 2 bases and J by 8 bases; unmatched bases: 6. The CDR3 DNA reads as TGTGCCAGCTCACCAGTTGTTGCGGGAGATGAGCAGTTCTTC. It codes for CASSPVVAGDEQFF.

This chain connects TRBV6-1 to TRBJ2-1; TRBD2 aligns across 7 bases. The CDR3 extends over 14 amino acids. Per germline, CDR1 MNHNS and CDR2 SASEGT. The ends lost 7 bases at V and 0 bases at J; junction bases unmatched: 3. This CDR3 is CASTGGPSYNEQFF. In DNA form, the CDR3 reads TGTGCCAGCACGGGAGGTCCCTCCTACAATGAGCAGTTCTTC.

This chain connects TRBV18 to TRBJ2-1; D is unresolved. Germline CDR1 KGHSH, CDR2 LQKENI. Trimming removed 2 bases at V and 9 bases at J, with 11 bases between. The CDR3 contains 13 residues. The CDR3 region has the DNA TGTGCCAGCTCACCAGCAGGCTTGATTGAGCAGTTCTTC. Amino acids: CASSPAGLIEQFF.

The J gene is TRBJ2-1, the V gene TRBV10-2, with 11 bases fitting TRBD2. Looked up from germline, CDR1 is WSHSY and CDR2 is SAAADI. V lost 6 bases, J lost 6 bases, and 4 bases stayed unmatched. CDR3 length equals 14 residues. DNA of the CDR3: TGCGCCAGCAGCTATAGCGGGAGGGCCAATGAGCAGTTCTTC. Translation: CASSYSGRANEQFF.

The V gene is TRBV4-2, the J gene TRBJ2-5; perhaps TRBD2 as D (6 bases). V was cut by 2 bases and J by 2 bases, with 12 bases left in between. CDR1 is LGHNA and CDR2 is YNFKEQ in the germline V gene. This CDR3 is 15 amino acids long. The chain's CDR3 is CASSQQRREQETQYF. CDR3 nucleotides: TGTGCCAGCAGCCAACAAAGGAGGGAGCAAGAGACCCAGTACTTC.

The chain employs TRBV15 and TRBJ2-1; no clear D gene. The CDR3 contains 12 residues. The V and J ends lost 0 bases and 9 bases respectively, with 6 bases between them. Germline assignment: CDR1 LNHNV and CDR2 YYDKDF (reference sequence). The DNA for the CDR3 is TGTGCCACCAGCAGAGACTTGATTGAGCAGTTCTTC. It codes for CATSRDLIEQFF.

The chain joins TRBV10-2 to TRBJ2-5; 9 nucleotides line up with TRBD1. Germline CDR1 is WSHSY and CDR2 is SAAADI. The CDR3 sequence is 14 residues long. V lost 7 bases to trimming and J lost 3 bases; unmatched junction nucleotides: 6. Written as DNA, the CDR3 is TGCGCCAGCAACCGGGACAGGGAGAAAGAGACCCAGTACTTC. Residues: CASNRDREKETQYF.

This chain connects TRBV28 to TRBJ1-4; possibly TRBD1 for D (5 bases). The CDR3 is 16 amino acids. CDR1 and CDR2 from the germline V gene are MDHEN and SYDVKM. V was trimmed by 5 bases and J by 7 bases, leaving 20 bases between them. The CDR3 is CASSPSRGPGGEKLFF. In DNA, the CDR3 is TGTGCCAGCAGTCCTTCCCGGGGCCCCGGCGGTGAAAAACTGTTTTTT.

The sample holds many counts of this clone. V gene TRBV9 combines with J gene TRBJ1-1; a possible D gene is TRBD1 (5 bases). Trimming shortened V by 4 bases and J by 3 bases, and 19 bases separated the two germline ends. There are 16 residues in the CDR3. The germline V gene has CDR1 SGDLS and CDR2 YYNGEE. The CDR3 loop is CASSPLQRGGDTEAFF. DNA of the CDR3: TGTGCCAGCAGCCCTTTACAAAGGGGAGGGGACACTGAAGCTTTCTTT. The entire variable domain, with the rest obtained from reference TRBV9 and TRBJ1-1, is as follows: DSGVTQTPKHLITATGQRVTLRCSPRSGDLSVYWYQQSLDQGLQFLIQYYNGEERAKGNILERFSAQQFPDLHSELNLSSLELGDSALYFCASSPLQRGGDTEAFFGQGTRLTVV.

CDR3 sequence: CASSSRGLALSNEQFF. The CDR3 DNA reads TGTGCCAGCAGCTCAAGGGGACTAGCTTTATCCAATGAGCAGTTCTTC. V is TRBV7-2 and J is TRBJ2-1; 9 nucleotides agree with TRBD2. V gave up 4 bases and J gave up 6 bases; unmatched junction bases: 10. Germline V CDR1 and CDR2: SGHTA, FQGNSA. CDR3 length equals 16 residues.